The 18 T cell receptor beta chains listed next were all sequenced from one sample in a study of breast tumors, draining lymph nodes, adjacent tissues. TCRdb redid the calling of the multiplex PCR reads with MiXCR, one entry per CDR3 protein. The sample has 270,000 or so distinct CDR3 sequences, 30% to 35% seen once; the top ten hold more than 0.95%. Breast cancer patients provided tissue from their axillary draining lymph nodes. What was sequenced was axillary lymph node tissue. The receptors here all came from a female donor with breast cancer. Some clones in this sample may be carry-over from other donors' samples.

In this sample, this clonotype turned up many times. The chain employs TRBV5-1 and TRBJ2-3; 8 nucleotides line up with TRBD2. The CDR3 length is 18 residues. V shed 3 bases, J shed 3 bases, and the junction held 15 bases outside the gene matches. Germline V gives CDR1 SGHRS, CDR2 YFSETQ. CDR3 in amino acids: CASSSGLKSGRNTDTQYF. The DNA for the CDR3 is TGCGCCAGCAGCTCCGGTCTTAAGAGCGGGAGAAATACAGATACGCAGTATTTT.

A note on this clonotype: The junction departs from germline at one end; a sequencing error may be responsible. The chain joins TRBV29-1 to TRBJ2-3, with TRBD1 matching 7 bases. Germline values: CDR1 SQVTM, CDR2 ANQGSEA. The CDR3 loop spans 13 amino acids. The CDR3 loop reads CSVETGCTGTQYF. The CDR3 DNA follows: TGCAGCGTTGAGACAGGGTGTACAGGTACGCAGTATTTT.

This clonotype showed up just a few times. Since a much larger clone is just one base distant, this may be a read error. The J gene is TRBJ1-5, the V gene TRBV6-5; D unresolved. The CDR3 is 15 residues long. CDR1 is MNHEY, CDR2 SVGAGI, per germline. V was clipped by 5 bases and J by 6 bases, with 17 bases between them. In nucleotides, the CDR3 is TGTGCCAGCAGTCACAGTATGGGCTCCGGTCAGCCCCAGCATTTT. This gives the protein CASSHSMGSGQPQHF.

This clonotype was observed many times. The chain carries TRBV7-8 and TRBJ1-5; D is perhaps TRBD1 (5 bases). The CDR3 has 16 amino acids. From germline, CDR1 is SGHVS and CDR2 FQNEAQ. Trimming removed 2 bases at V and 2 bases at J, with 13 bases between. CDR3 DNA: TGTGCCAGCAGCTTACTCGGGATAGGGGGCAATCAGCCCCAGCATTTT. This sequence encodes CASSLLGIGGNQPQHF.

As to this clonotype: At one end, the junction sequence differs from germline, possibly due to a read error. The rearrangement joins TRBV24-1 to TRBJ2-2; TRBD2 might be the D (5 bases). The CDR3 covers 15 residues. In germline, CDR1 is KGHDR, CDR2 SFDVKD. CDR3 DNA: TGTGCCACCAGTGTTTTGGGCGATAACACCGGGGAGCTGTCTTGG. Protein: CATSVLGDNTGELSW.

A remark on this clonotype: Given a much more abundant clone one base away, this may be a read error. The rearrangement joins TRBV19 to TRBJ2-7, with 12 bases that match TRBD2. The germline V gene encodes CDR1 LNHDA and CDR2 SQIVND (reference sequence). The CDR3 is 16 residues long. CDR3 bases: TGTGCCAGTAGCGGGGATGGGACTAGCGGGTCCGACGAGCGGTACTTC. It codes for CASSGDGTSGSDERYF.

Concerning this clonotype itself: A much more abundant neighbour one base away suggests this may be a read error. The J gene is TRBJ1-5, the V gene TRBV20-1; D is possibly TRBD1 (6 bases). The CDR3 totals 13 residues. Germline lookup yields CDR1 DFQATT and CDR2 SNEGSKA (reference sequence). This CDR3 is CSANGQPNQPQQF. CDR3 coding DNA: TGCAGTGCTAACGGACAGCCAAATCAGCCCCAGCAGTTT.

As regards this clonotype: A much larger clone differs by one base, so this may be a read error. The CDR3 loop reads CASSPGKGYNEQFF. The CDR3 DNA reads as TGTGCCAGCAGCCCCGGGAAGGGATACAATGAGCAGTTCTTC. The chain uses TRBV11-2 and TRBJ2-1, with TRBD2 as a possible D gene (5 bases). CDR1 and CDR2 from the germline V gene are SGHAT and FQNNGV. The V end was cut by 5 bases, the J end by 4 bases, with 12 bases between. CDR3 length: 14 amino acids.

The V gene is TRBV5-8, the J gene TRBJ2-3, with 12 nucleotides matching TRBD1. The CDR3 contains 20 residues. Germline loops: CDR1 SGHTS, CDR2 YDEGEE. The V segment lost 1 base and the J segment 3 bases; nucleotides outside the gene matches: 15. The CDR3 protein is CASSLTYGTGGAFRTDTQYF. CDR3 DNA sequence: TGTGCCAGCAGCTTGACCTACGGGACAGGGGGCGCGTTCAGGACAGATACGCAGTATTTT.

This clonotype has just a few counts. The chain joins TRBV10-3 to TRBJ2-1; 10 bases agree with TRBD1. Germline loops: CDR1 ENHRY, CDR2 SYGVKD. Trimming took 7 bases from V and 3 from J; bases not matched to a gene: 3. The CDR3 spans 14 residues. The CDR3 sequence: CAINRDRGYNEQFF. The CDR3 DNA sequence: TGTGCCATCAACCGGGACAGGGGCTACAATGAGCAGTTCTTC.

The chain joins TRBV18 to TRBJ2-1; D is unclear. Germline loops: CDR1 KGHSH, CDR2 LQKENI. The CDR3 consists of 15 residues. The V end lost 3 bases, the J end lost 5 bases, and 14 bases lay between the germline ends. CDR3 region: CASSPVMPSNNEQFF. The CDR3 nucleotides are TGTGCCAGCTCACCTGTTATGCCATCGAACAATGAGCAGTTCTTC.

A word on this clonotype: One end of the junction varies from germline; a read error may be responsible. The V call is TRBV6-5, the J call TRBJ2-6; 11 bases are a match to TRBD2. Germline lookup yields CDR1 MNHEY and CDR2 SVGAGI. The CDR3 extends over 17 amino acids. The CDR3: CASRLAGASSGANVLAF. The CDR3 coding sequence is TGTGCCAGCAGACTAGCGGGAGCCTCCTCTGGGGCCAACGTCCTGGCTTTC.

This clonotype was seen a few times. With a much larger clone just one base away, this may be a read error. This chain's CDR3 is CASSIDRWPISNYGYTF. CDR3 coding DNA: TGTGCCAGTAGTATTGACAGGTGGCCGATATCAAACTATGGCTACACCTTC. The chain uses TRBV19 and TRBJ1-2; the D gene is possibly TRBD1 (6 bases). The CDR3 is made up of 17 amino acids. Trimming removed 3 bases from V and 2 bases from J, with 19 bases in between. CDR1 is LNHDA and CDR2 is SQIVND in the germline V gene (reference sequence).

In regard to this clonotype: This may arise from a read error, as a much more abundant clone is one base away. The V gene is TRBV9, the J gene TRBJ2-1; 12 positions agree with TRBD2. After removal of 2 bases from V and 8 bases from J, the junction contained 8 bases not matched to a gene. CDR3 length: 16 amino acids. Looked up from germline, CDR1 is SGDLS and CDR2 is YYNGEE. This CDR3 reads CASSVSTSGSRYEQFF. The CDR3 nucleotides read TGTGCCAGCAGCGTTTCGACTAGCGGGAGCCGGTATGAGCAGTTCTTC.

This clonotype was counted ten times or more. This rearrangement joins TRBV9 to TRBJ1-5, with 11 bases identical to TRBD1. Germline trimming cut 3 bases from V and 1 base from J; bases unmatched to any gene: 3. Germline V gives CDR1 SGDLS, CDR2 YYNGEE. This CDR3 is 16 amino acids long. CDR3: CASSAGQGGSNQPQHF. The CDR3 nucleotides read TGTGCCAGCAGCGCGGGACAGGGGGGGAGCAATCAGCCCCAGCATTTT.

This clonotype was counted many times. The genes are TRBV19 and TRBJ2-7, with TRBD2 matching 8 bases. Trimming cost V 3 bases and J 6 bases; bases outside gene matches: 10. Germline CDR1 and CDR2: LNHDA and SQIVND (reference sequence). The CDR3 runs to 15 residues. CDR3 loop: CASSMVAGSLGEQYF. CDR3 sequence (DNA): TGTGCCAGTAGTATGGTAGCGGGAAGCTTAGGCGAGCAGTACTTC.

This chain uses TRBV6-1 with TRBJ2-7; D unclear. V was cut by 6 bases and J by 5 bases, with 14 bases left in between. Germline V lookup: CDR1 MNHNS, CDR2 SASEGT. The CDR3 consists of 13 residues. CDR3 loop: CASRPVGSDEQYV. CDR3 DNA sequence: TGTGCCAGCAGGCCGGTTGGGTCTGACGAGCAGTACGTC.

This chain uses TRBV7-2 with TRBJ1-2; no clear D. CDR1 and CDR2 from the germline V gene are SGHTA and FQGNSA. V was shortened by 5 bases and J by 6 bases, with 19 bases between the two germline ends. The CDR3 extends over 15 amino acids. The DNA for the CDR3 is TGTGCCAGCAGCCGACTAGCGGGAGCCGGGGATGGCTACACCTTC. Translation gives CASSRLAGAGDGYTF.